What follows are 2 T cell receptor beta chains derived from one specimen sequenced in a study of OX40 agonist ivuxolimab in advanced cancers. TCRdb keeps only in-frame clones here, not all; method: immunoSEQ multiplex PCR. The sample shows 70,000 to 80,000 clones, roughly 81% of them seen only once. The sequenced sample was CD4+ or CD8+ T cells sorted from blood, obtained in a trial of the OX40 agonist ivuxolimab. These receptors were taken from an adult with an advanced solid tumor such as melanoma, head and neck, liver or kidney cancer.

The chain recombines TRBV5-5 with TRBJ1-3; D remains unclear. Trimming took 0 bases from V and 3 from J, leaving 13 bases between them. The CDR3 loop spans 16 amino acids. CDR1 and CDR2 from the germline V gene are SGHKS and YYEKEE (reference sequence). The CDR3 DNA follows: TGTGCCAGCAGCTTGGGACGAGGTACGGGTGGAAACACCATATATTTT. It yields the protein CASSLGRGTGGNTIYF.

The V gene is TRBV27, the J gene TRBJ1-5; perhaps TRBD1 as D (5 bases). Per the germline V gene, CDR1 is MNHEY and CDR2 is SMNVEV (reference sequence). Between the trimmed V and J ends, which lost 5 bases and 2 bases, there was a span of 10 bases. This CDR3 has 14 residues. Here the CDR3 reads CASSKLGGNQPQHF. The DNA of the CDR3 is TGTGCCAGCAGTAAGCTGGGGGGCAATCAGCCCCAGCATTTT.